The rows below give T cell receptor beta chains drawn from one sample of a study of vaccination and CD4 T cells after COVID-19. Their antigens remain unidentified. TCRdb processed the PCR reads anew with MiXCR; each CDR3 protein has one entry. Altogether approximately 9,300 distinct CDR3 sequences are present, less than 45% being singletons, with the ten largest covering under 25%. Sample: CD4+ T cells from blood, cultured in vitro. The origin of the receptors is a human donor in good health. The CDR3 runs from the conserved cysteine through the conserved F or W.

V gene: TRBV6-2/TRBV6-3
CDR3 protein: CASSYGTSGDPTYNEQFF

V gene: TRBV6-2/TRBV6-3
CDR3 protein: CASSWDRDRGVSSGANVLTF

V gene: TRBV7-9
CDR3 protein: CASSLRSGTSGIHGYEQYF

V gene: TRBV27
CDR3 protein: CASSPSSPRGYGYTF

V gene: TRBV27
CDR3 protein: CASSSLTGATYEQYF

V gene: TRBV20-1
CDR3 protein: CSAFLGGPRNTEAFF

V gene: TRBV20-1
CDR3 protein: CSARGVSNQPQHF

V gene: TRBV5-5
CDR3 protein: CASSDLGGGRGTDTQYF

V gene: TRBV7-9
CDR3 protein: CASSFVAGPVSYNEQFF

V gene: TRBV20-1
CDR3 protein: CSARDRPSGSQVDVEQYF

V gene: TRBV29-1
CDR3 protein: CSAVQGPNTEAFF

V gene: TRBV24-1
CDR3 protein: CATSGPDPPVRKAGAPF

V gene: TRBV29-1
CDR3 protein: CSVGPGSEAFF

V gene: TRBV7-8
CDR3 protein: CASSASGRYGYTF

V gene: TRBV9
CDR3 protein: CASSVVLAAINEQFF

V gene: TRBV7-8
CDR3 protein: CASSPPGEKLFF

V gene: TRBV27
CDR3 protein: CASSLSGGRAGGYTF

V gene: TRBV6-1
CDR3 protein: CASRSLGVGETQYF

V gene: TRBV7-3
CDR3 protein: CASSLDPVGNTDTQYF

V gene: TRBV27
CDR3 protein: CASSKGRETQYF

V gene: TRBV6-1
CDR3 protein: CASSEARQALNSPLHF

V gene: TRBV4-3
CDR3 protein: CASSQGLAGEELFF

V gene: TRBV20-1
CDR3 protein: CSARNRGSQETQYF

V gene: TRBV19
CDR3 protein: CASSRQSSYNSPLHF

V gene: TRBV28
CDR3 protein: CASSSGGPPDTQYF

V gene: TRBV20-1
CDR3 protein: CSARFGRDSTDTQYF

V gene: TRBV6-5
CDR3 protein: CASSYFLTGTNYGYTF

V gene: TRBV28
CDR3 protein: CASSLGDRSSYEQYF

V gene: TRBV7-3
CDR3 protein: CASSRDLLDNEQFF

V gene: TRBV12-5
CDR3 protein: CASGSRLLHDEDTEAFF

V gene: TRBV20-1
CDR3 protein: CSAGTTISSTDTQYF

V gene: TRBV2
CDR3 protein: CASRSVISNQPQHF

V gene: TRBV6-4
CDR3 protein: CASSMTQQTEAFF

V gene: TRBV6-2/TRBV6-3
CDR3 protein: CASTLGLATYNEQFF

V gene: TRBV15
CDR3 protein: CATSAPPRGRSFKNIQYF

V gene: TRBV6-2/TRBV6-3
CDR3 protein: CASSTYDGGNTEAFF

V gene: TRBV5-6
CDR3 protein: CASRKQGLYEQYF

V gene: TRBV11-2
CDR3 protein: CASSIGTGVTYEQYF

V gene: TRBV4-1
CDR3 protein: CASSQEARARENEQFF

V gene: TRBV19
CDR3 protein: CASSIGSGPPLETQYF

V gene: TRBV20-1
CDR3 protein: CSATDRGTEAFF

V gene: TRBV10-3
CDR3 protein: CAISAGLTDTQYF

V gene: TRBV20-1
CDR3 protein: CSARHLRGANVLTF

V gene: TRBV20-1
CDR3 protein: CSARGRTTIYEQYF

V gene: TRBV19
CDR3 protein: CASSIAERSGGYTF

V gene: TRBV5-3
CDR3 protein: CASRKNLDRVSGEQYF

V gene: TRBV28
CDR3 protein: CASTLDRGYQPQHF

V gene: TRBV6-1
CDR3 protein: CASSEPGQGGYGYTF

V gene: TRBV7-9
CDR3 protein: CASSFVAGLKEQYF

V gene: TRBV20-1
CDR3 protein: CSARLSLGPNNSPLHF

V gene: TRBV7-9
CDR3 protein: CASSYTGALNTEAFF

V gene: TRBV6-2/TRBV6-3
CDR3 protein: CASSYSRLDSNYGYTF